The 22 T cell receptor beta chains reported below all come from one sample, sequenced in a study of long-term antiretroviral therapy in people with HIV. At survey level, the immunoSEQ assay was run in its v3.0 version. Profiled with immunoSEQ multiplex PCR; TCRdb holds only in-frame clones, not every one. In the table there are around 30,000 clones, just under 80% of which are singletons. Material: unsorted PBMCs, obtained 1.5 years before starting antiretroviral therapy. The receptors shown here come from a man between 18 and 35 years old with HIV.

This clone was observed a handful of times. The chain has TRBV19 and TRBJ2-1, with 7 bases lining up with TRBD2. The CDR3 sequence is 16 residues long. Per germline, CDR1 LNHDA and CDR2 SQIVND (reference sequence). With V trimmed by 5 bases and J by 8 bases, 15 bases remained unmatched. The CDR3 is CASSPRGGNLVDEQFF. Here the CDR3 DNA reads TGTGCCAGTAGTCCCCGGGGAGGGAATTTGGTAGATGAGCAGTTCTTC.

The gene calls are TRBV2 and TRBJ1-2; 11 bases match TRBD1. The CDR3 length is 15 residues. Germline V lookup: CDR1 SNHLY, CDR2 FYNNEI. J lost 4 bases, V lost 0 bases, and 1 base had no gene match. The CDR3 is CASSEAGTGGYGYTF. As DNA, the CDR3 is TGTGCCAGCAGTGAAGCGGGGACAGGGGGCTATGGCTACACCTTC.

This clone was observed a few times. The genes are TRBV2 and TRBJ1-5; D uncertain. Germline V gene sequence: CDR1 SNHLY, CDR2 FYNNEI. The CDR3 extends over 16 amino acids. V was clipped by 6 bases and J by 3 bases, with 18 bases between them. The chain's CDR3 is CASSAYLTSYNQPQHF. CDR3 DNA: TGTGCCAGCAGCGCATACTTAACCAGCTACAATCAGCCCCAGCATTTT. The full variable domain, with the rest looked up from reference TRBV2 and TRBJ1-5, is EPEVTQTPSHQVTQMGQEVILRCVPISNHLYFYWYRQILGQKVEFLVSFYNNEISEKSEIFDDQFSVERPDGSNFTLKIRSTKLEDSAMYFCASSAYLTSYNQPQHFGDGTRLSIL.

About this clone itself: One end of the junction does not line up with germline, which may come from a read error. The CDR3 reads CASSESMERLLF. CDR3 in DNA: TGCGCCAGCAGTGAGTCGATGGAGAGACTACTCTTC. The chain combines TRBV10-2 with TRBJ2-7; D is possibly TRBD2 (5 bases). The CDR3 contains 12 residues. In germline, CDR1 is WSHSY, CDR2 SAAADI.

The rearrangement links TRBV7-2 to TRBJ2-2, with 7 positions matching TRBD1. The germline V gene has CDR1 SGHTA and CDR2 FQGNSA. This CDR3 is 14 amino acids long. The CDR3 spells CASFGTANTGELFF. The CDR3 DNA follows: TGTGCATCGTTTGGGACAGCGAACACCGGGGAGCTGTTTTTT.

The CDR3, as DNA: TGTGCCAGCAGCCGGAGCAGGGGAGGAGAGACCCAGTACTTC. Encoded protein: CASSRSRGGETQYF. The chain uses TRBV7-2 and TRBJ2-5, with D tentatively TRBD1 or TRBD2 (6 bases each). This CDR3 has 14 amino acids. Germline V gene data show CDR1 as SGHTA and CDR2 as FQGNSA. V lost 5 bases and J 4 bases, leaving 14 bases between the germline ends.

The table lists this clone with a few counts. V and J are TRBV2 and TRBJ2-7, with D possibly being TRBD1 (5 bases). The ends were cut back, 7 bases at V and 6 bases at J, with 16 bases in the middle. The CDR3 extends over 13 amino acids. Germline values: CDR1 SNHLY, CDR2 FYNNEI. The CDR3 spells CASTPAAGREQYF. The CDR3 DNA reads TGTGCCAGCACCCCGGCAGCAGGGCGCGAGCAGTACTTC.

The chain joins TRBV5-1 to TRBJ2-3; a possible D gene is TRBD1 (5 bases). This CDR3 has 17 residues. CDR1 is SGHRS, CDR2 YFSETQ, per germline. Trimming removed 1 base from V and 2 bases from J, with 17 bases in between. The CDR3: CASSLYVGQGSTDTQYF. The CDR3, as DNA: TGCGCCAGCAGCTTGTATGTGGGGCAGGGATCCACAGATACGCAGTATTTT.

By proportion, this clone is medium-sized. The chain links TRBV4-2 to TRBJ1-2; no firm D call. CDR3 size: 15 residues. Trimming took 0 bases from V and 3 from J, leaving 11 bases between them. CDR1 is LGHNA and CDR2 is YNFKEQ in the germline V gene. The CDR3 protein is CASSQDWGDDYGYTF. The CDR3 DNA sequence: TGTGCCAGCAGCCAAGATTGGGGTGACGACTATGGCTACACCTTC.

The chain joins TRBV5-1 to TRBJ1-2; D is undetermined. Germline values: CDR1 SGHRS, CDR2 YFSETQ. The germline V and J ends were trimmed by 4 bases and 5 bases, with 21 bases remaining between them. This CDR3 comprises 16 residues. For the CDR3, the DNA is TGCGCCAGCAGCCCAACTCCTACCTACAGCGTGTATGGCTACACCTTC. Its translation is CASSPTPTYSVYGYTF. The complete variable domain, with remaining parts taken from reference TRBV5-1 and TRBJ1-2, reads KAGVTQTPRYLIKTRGQQVTLSCSPISGHRSVSWYQQTPGQGLQFLFEYFSETQRNKGNFPGRFSGRQFSNSRSEMNVSTLELGDSALYLCASSPTPTYSVYGYTFGSGTRLTVV.

The CDR3 coding sequence is TGTGCCAGCAGCTTAGTAGGGACAGGGGTCCTCTCTGGAAACACCATATATTTT. Encoded protein: CASSLVGTGVLSGNTIYF. V gene TRBV7-2 combines with J gene TRBJ1-3; 10 nucleotides align to TRBD1. Germline assignment: CDR1 SGHTA and CDR2 FQGNSA. The CDR3 sequence is 18 residues long. The V and J ends lost 1 base and 0 bases, in that order; junction bases with no gene match: 6. The variable domain in full, completed from reference TRBV7-2 and TRBJ1-3, reads GAGVSQSPSNKVTEKGKDVELRCDPISGHTALYWYRQSLGQGLEFLIYFQGNSAPDKSGLPSDRFSAERTGGSVSTLTIQRTQQEDSAVYLCASSLVGTGVLSGNTIYFGEGSWLTVV.

V and J are TRBV9 and TRBJ2-7; 7 nucleotides line up with TRBD1. CDR1 is SGDLS and CDR2 is YYNGEE in the germline V gene. V dropped 8 bases and J dropped 2; count of bases not matched to a gene: 13. The CDR3 runs to 15 residues. The CDR3 spells CARDGQAIPAYEQYF. Here the CDR3 DNA reads TGTGCCAGAGACGGACAGGCTATTCCCGCCTACGAGCAGTACTTC.

This clone showed up just a few times. The chain uses TRBV10-1 and TRBJ1-1, with no clear D. Trimming stripped 2 bases from V and 1 base from J, with 5 bases between. The CDR3 totals 13 residues. CDR1 and CDR2 from the germline V gene are WNHNN and SYGVQD (reference sequence). The CDR3 here is CASSENRNTEAFF. In DNA, the CDR3 is TGCGCCAGCAGTGAGAACCGGAACACTGAAGCTTTCTTT.

This clone was picked up one time. This sequence joins TRBV30 and TRBJ2-1; tentative D call: TRBD2 (6 bases). Germline loops: CDR1 GTSNPN, CDR2 SVGIG (reference sequence). With 0 bases removed from V and 8 bases from J, the gap between germline ends came to 11 bases. There are 13 residues in the CDR3. DNA of the CDR3: TGTGCCTGGAGTGTTACTAGCTTGGATGAGCAGTTCTTC. It specifies CAWSVTSLDEQFF.

The chain has TRBV6-6 and TRBJ1-4; possibly TRBD1 for D (5 bases). Germline V gene lookup returns CDR1 MNHNY and CDR2 SVGAGI (reference sequence). This CDR3 spans 14 amino acids. V lost 6 bases to trimming and J lost 4 bases, with 12 bases between them. This chain's CDR3 is CASRTDSYNEKLFF. The CDR3 DNA sequence: TGTGCCAGCAGAACCGACAGTTATAATGAAAAACTGTTTTTT.

V gene TRBV5-1 combines with J gene TRBJ1-2, with a weak D call TRBD1 (5 bases). CDR3 size: 15 residues. The germline V gene encodes CDR1 SGHRS and CDR2 YFSETQ. V was shortened by 3 bases and J by 1 base, with 13 bases between the two germline ends. The CDR3 is CASSSPNGGNYGYTF. CDR3 nucleotide sequence: TGCGCCAGCAGCTCGCCTAATGGGGGTAACTATGGCTACACCTTC.

This clone appeared once. V is TRBV19 and J is TRBJ2-3; 11 bases map to TRBD2. CDR3 length: 15 residues. The germline gives CDR1 LNHDA, CDR2 SQIVND (reference sequence). V lost 6 bases to trimming and J lost 5 bases; unmatched junction nucleotides: 7. In DNA, the CDR3 is TGTGCCAGTAGATTTCCCGGACTAGCGGGAGATACGCAGTATTTT. Encoded protein: CASRFPGLAGDTQYF. Drawing the rest from reference TRBV19 and TRBJ2-3, the complete variable domain is DGGITQSPKYLFRKEGQNVTLSCEQNLNHDAMYWYRQDPGQGLRLIYYSQIVNDFQKGDIAEGYSVSREKKESFPLTVTSAQKNPTAFYLCASRFPGLAGDTQYFGPGTRLTVL.

The gene calls are TRBV19 and TRBJ1-2; the D is unclear. CDR1 is LNHDA and CDR2 is SQIVND in the germline V gene (reference sequence). The CDR3 totals 13 residues. V lost 3 bases, J lost 6 bases, and 11 bases lay in between. CDR3 loop: CASSIRQLNGYTF. As DNA, the CDR3 is TGTGCCAGTAGTATTAGGCAGCTTAATGGCTACACCTTC.

The V gene is TRBV13, the J gene TRBJ2-1; 12 bases fit TRBD2. This CDR3 contains 14 residues. In germline, CDR1 is PRHDT, CDR2 FYEKMQ (reference sequence). The junction had 3 bases not matched to a gene; V was cut back by 5 bases and J by 7 bases. The CDR3 region is CASSRLAGANEQFF. CDR3 nucleotides: TGTGCCAGCAGCAGACTAGCGGGAGCGAATGAGCAGTTCTTC.

The sample holds a few counts of this clone. The rearrangement joins TRBV27 to TRBJ1-5; TRBD1 aligns across 8 bases. Trimming took 4 bases from V and 1 from J; bases not matched to a gene: 6. The CDR3 spans 16 residues. From germline, CDR1 is MNHEY and CDR2 SMNVEV (reference sequence). The CDR3 sequence: CASSSRTGFSNQPQHF. As DNA, the CDR3 is TGTGCCAGCAGTTCCCGGACAGGGTTCAGCAATCAGCCCCAGCATTTT.

The rearrangement joins TRBV27 to TRBJ2-7; the D call may be TRBD1 or TRBD2 (5 bases each). The CDR3 has 15 residues. Trimming shortened V by 0 bases and J by 0 bases, and 9 bases separated the two germline ends. In germline, CDR1 is MNHEY, CDR2 SMNVEV (reference sequence). The CDR3 here is CASSLSGDGSYEQYF. Written as DNA, the CDR3 is TGTGCCAGCAGTTTATCAGGGGACGGCTCCTACGAGCAGTACTTC.

This clone was observed once. V gene TRBV4-2 combines with J gene TRBJ2-7, with 7 bases identical to TRBD2. Looked up from germline, CDR1 is LGHNA and CDR2 is YNFKEQ. The J segment lost 2 bases and the V segment lost 5 bases, leaving 9 bases of the junction unmatched. There are 15 residues in the CDR3. CDR3 amino acids: CASSSEGGPTYEQYF. In nucleotides, the CDR3 is TGTGCCAGCAGCTCGGAGGGAGGGCCTACCTACGAGCAGTACTTC.